The clone carrying this TCR beta chain was observed a handful of times. Diagnoses used clinical symptoms, serum thyroxine and TRAb, thyroid ultrasound and orbital computed tomography. Template material for amplifying TCR beta CDR3 regions consisted of RNA transcripts. During a first-round RT-PCR of the TCR CDR3, the HTBI primer set was used. TCRdb re-derived calls from the multiplex PCR reads in MiXCR, one entry per CDR3 protein. This sample carries about 590,000 distinct CDR3 sequences, approximately 14% of them seen once, and the ten largest clones take around 7.3%. These data originate in a study of T cells in Graves' hyperthyroidism and ophthalmopathy. V was shortened by 5 bases and J by 3 bases, with 10 bases between the two germline ends. The CDR3 has 13 amino acids. CDR1 LNHDA and CDR2 SQIVND come from the germline V gene (reference sequence).

This sequence originates from a woman aged 25 to 39 with Graves' hyperthyroidism. What was sequenced was blood. The V gene is TRBV19, the J gene TRBJ1-1; no clear D. CDR3 sequence: CASSSSQDTEAFF. The CDR3 DNA sequence: TGTGCCAGTAGTTCCAGCCAAGACACTGAAGCTTTCTTT.